Below, 31 T cell receptor beta chains from the same sample are listed, as sequenced in a study of blood T cell repertoires in COVID-19. Produced via immunoSEQ multiplex PCR; TCRdb's table is partial and in-frame only. There are about 480,000 clones in the sample; roughly 88% occur only once, and around 1.9% lies in the top ten. The sample comprised PBMCs or T cells enriched from blood (not recorded which). The receptors were gathered from a woman in her forties who had recovered from COVID-19.

V gene TRBV15 combines with J gene TRBJ2-1; D call uncertain. Germline V gene sequence: CDR1 LNHNV, CDR2 YYDKDF (reference sequence). Trimming removed 2 bases from V and 8 bases from J, with 16 bases in between. This CDR3 has 15 residues. This CDR3 reads CATSRRAQVGDEQFF. CDR3 bases: TGTGCCACCAGCAGACGCGCCCAGGTCGGCGATGAGCAGTTCTTC.

The chain has TRBV5-1 and TRBJ2-5; a weak D match, TRBD2 (5 bases). Trimming removed 4 bases from V and 5 bases from J, with 15 bases in between. Germline V gene sequence: CDR1 SGHRS, CDR2 YFSETQ. The CDR3 consists of 14 residues. CDR3 in DNA: TGCGCCAGCAGCCTAACCCCGGGAAGCGAGACCCAGTACTTC. Its translation: CASSLTPGSETQYF. Supplemented by reference TRBV5-1 and TRBJ2-5, the full variable domain reads KAGVTQTPRYLIKTRGQQVTLSCSPISGHRSVSWYQQTPGQGLQFLFEYFSETQRNKGNFPGRFSGRQFSNSRSEMNVSTLELGDSALYLCASSLTPGSETQYFGPGTRLLVL.

The V call is TRBV27, the J call TRBJ1-2, with D maybe TRBD1 (6 bases). Per germline, CDR1 MNHEY and CDR2 SMNVEV (reference sequence). V was clipped by 7 bases and J by 1 base, with 19 bases between them. The CDR3 runs to 16 residues. The CDR3 loop reads CASNPRGGPDNYGYTF. DNA for the CDR3: TGTGCCAGCAACCCCCGGGGGGGGCCGGATAACTATGGCTACACCTTC.

The V and J genes are TRBV3-1 (or the pseudogene TRBV3-2) and TRBJ1-5; D gene uncertain. Germline loops: CDR1 LGHDT, CDR2 YNNKEL (reference sequence). Trimming removed 0 bases at V and 7 bases at J, with 19 bases between. The CDR3 spans 17 residues. CDR3 amino acids: CASSQDRSISREQPQHF. The DNA for the CDR3 is TGTGCCAGCAGCCAAGATAGGAGTATATCGAGGGAGCAGCCCCAGCATTTT.

The chain recombines TRBV18 with TRBJ1-2; no firm D call. CDR3 length: 14 amino acids. The V gene lost 3 bases and the J gene lost 0 bases, with 8 bases spanning the gap. The germline CDR1 and CDR2 sequences are KGHSH and LQKENI. The CDR3 sequence is CASSPGGANYGYTF. CDR3 bases: TGTGCCAGCTCACCCGGCGGAGCTAACTATGGCTACACCTTC. Looking up the rest from reference TRBV18 and TRBJ1-2 gives the full variable domain: NAGVMQNPRHLVRRRGQEARLRCSPMKGHSHVYWYRQLPEEGLKFMVYLQKENIIDESGMPKERFSAEFPKEGPSILRIQQVVRGDSAAYFCASSPGGANYGYTFGSGTRLTVV.

The chain has TRBV9 and TRBJ1-1; D not resolved. The CDR3 spans 13 residues. From germline, CDR1 is SGDLS and CDR2 YYNGEE. Trimming stripped 5 bases from V and 1 base from J, with 9 bases between. The CDR3 nucleotides read TGTGCCAGCAGTGGAGGCACGAACACTGAAGCTTTCTTT. Protein sequence: CASSGGTNTEAFF.

Turning to this clone: Different DNA sequences within this sample yield the same CDR3. The chain has TRBV18 and TRBJ1-1, with 7 bases aligning to TRBD1. CDR3 length: 12 amino acids. V lost 3 bases and J lost 8; bases outside the gene matches: 3. Germline V gives CDR1 KGHSH, CDR2 LQKENI. The DNA for the CDR3 is TGTGCCAGCTCACCCCGGACAGGAGAAGCTTTCTTT. This sequence encodes CASSPRTGEAFF.

The rearrangement uses TRBV5-1 and TRBJ2-7; 7 positions agree with TRBD2. Germline-derived CDR1 and CDR2 are SGHRS and YFSETQ. The CDR3 has 15 residues. The junction had 13 bases not matched to a gene; V was cut back by 4 bases and J by 6 bases. Here the CDR3 reads CASSQISAGVSEQYF. CDR3 nucleotides: TGCGCCAGCAGCCAAATTTCGGCGGGGGTAAGCGAGCAGTACTTC.

The count of this clone is one. The chain links TRBV7-6 to TRBJ2-1; D unclear. The CDR3 extends over 17 amino acids. The V gene's germline CDR1 is SGHVS and CDR2 FNYEAQ. Trimming took 5 bases from V and 0 from J, leaving 17 bases between them. The CDR3 DNA reads as TGTGCCAGCAGCCCCCCCGGTTTCGGTAGCTCCTACAATGAGCAGTTCTTC. Amino acids: CASSPPGFGSSYNEQFF.

The chain employs TRBV18 and TRBJ2-5; the match to TRBD1 covers 7 bases. CDR3 length: 14 amino acids. The ends lost 5 bases at V and 2 bases at J; junction bases unmatched: 5. The germline V gene encodes CDR1 KGHSH and CDR2 LQKENI. The CDR3 DNA reads as TGTGCCAGCTCAACCGGGACAGTACAAGAGACCCAGTACTTC. Its protein is CASSTGTVQETQYF.

The J gene is TRBJ1-2, the V gene TRBV15; D may be TRBD1 (6 bases). The CDR3 runs to 15 residues. The V gene lost 6 bases and the J gene lost 3 bases, with 17 bases spanning the gap. CDR1 is LNHNV and CDR2 is YYDKDF in the germline V gene (reference sequence). The CDR3 DNA reads as TGTGCCACCAGAGATTCAATAGGGGGTGACTATGGCTACACCTTC. Translated, it gives CATRDSIGGDYGYTF.

This chain joins TRBV15 and TRBJ2-7; perhaps TRBD2 as D (6 bases). V lost 0 bases to trimming and J lost 6 bases, with 9 bases between them. CDR1 and CDR2 from the germline V gene are LNHNV and YYDKDF (reference sequence). The CDR3 is made up of 13 amino acids. CDR3 in DNA: TGTGCCACCAGCAGAGATTTCGGGGGCGAGCAGTACTTC. It translates to CATSRDFGGEQYF.

The rearrangement joins TRBV15 to TRBJ1-5, with 7 bases lining up with TRBD1. The J segment lost 6 bases and the V segment lost 1 base, leaving 6 bases of the junction unmatched. This CDR3 region has 15 residues. CDR1 is LNHNV, CDR2 YYDKDF, per germline (reference sequence). CDR3 coding DNA: TGTGCCACCAGCAGAGGGACAGGACGAGGTCAGCCCCAGCATTTT. It yields the protein CATSRGTGRGQPQHF.

The rearrangement uses TRBV10-3 and TRBJ2-3; no clear D. Per the germline V gene, CDR1 is ENHRY and CDR2 is SYGVKD. This CDR3 region has 15 residues. Trimming removed 5 bases at V and 0 bases at J, with 12 bases between. CDR3 bases: TGTGCCATCAGTCCCTATGACAAGAGCACAGATACGCAGTATTTT. It translates to CAISPYDKSTDTQYF.

The CDR3 sequence is CASSYSRSAKNIQYF. In nucleotides, the CDR3 is TGTGCCAGCAGTTACTCTCGGTCGGCCAAAAACATTCAGTACTTC. The rearrangement links TRBV6-2 or TRBV6-3 to TRBJ2-4; D unclear. Between the trimmed V and J ends, which lost 0 bases and 1 base, there was a span of 7 bases. From germline, CDR1 is MNHEY and CDR2 SVGEGT. CDR3 length: 15 amino acids.

V and J are TRBV5-4 and TRBJ2-1; 10 bases are shared with TRBD2. Trimming took 3 bases from V and 4 from J; bases not matched to a gene: 16. The CDR3 extends over 19 amino acids. Germline V gene sequence: CDR1 SGHNT, CDR2 YYREEE (reference sequence). The CDR3 here is CASSSALGGLASQYNEQFF. The CDR3 nucleotides read TGTGCCAGCAGCTCAGCCTTGGGGGGACTAGCGTCCCAATACAATGAGCAGTTCTTC.

V is TRBV7-9 and J is TRBJ1-3, with 7 bases lining up with TRBD1. V dropped 5 bases and J dropped 4; count of bases not matched to a gene: 11. Germline lookup yields CDR1 SEHNR and CDR2 FQNEAQ (reference sequence). This CDR3 is built from 16 residues. Here the CDR3 DNA reads TGTGCCAGCAGCGATCGACAGGGAGGATCCGGAAACACCATATATTTT. Its translation is CASSDRQGGSGNTIYF.

This clone was seen only a few times. V is TRBV27 and J is TRBJ1-6, with 8 nucleotides matching TRBD1. This CDR3 comprises 15 residues. The germline CDR1 and CDR2 sequences are MNHEY and SMNVEV (reference sequence). The V segment lost 2 bases and the J segment 6 bases; nucleotides outside the gene matches: 3. CDR3 in amino acids: CASSLGGQVNSPLHF. The DNA for the CDR3 is TGTGCCAGCAGTTTAGGGGGACAGGTTAATTCACCCCTCCACTTT.

The chain recombines TRBV6-5 with TRBJ1-2, with TRBD1 matching over 7 bases. The CDR3 consists of 15 residues. From germline, CDR1 is MNHEY and CDR2 SVGAGI. Trimming cost V 0 bases and J 4 bases; bases outside gene matches: 5. CDR3 in DNA: TGTGCCAGCAGTTACTCGGGGACAGACACCTATGGCTACACCTTC. This codes for CASSYSGTDTYGYTF.

Only one count was recorded for this clone. This chain links TRBV19 with TRBJ1-5; TRBD1 matches 8 bases. The length of the CDR3 is 16 residues. CDR1 and CDR2 from the germline V gene are LNHDA and SQIVND (reference sequence). Trimming cost V 6 bases and J 1 base; bases outside gene matches: 8. For the CDR3, the DNA is TGTGCCAGTAGGGCTACCAGGGGGCGAAGCAATCAGCCCCAGCATTTT. Amino acids: CASRATRGRSNQPQHF.

The chain joins TRBV11-1 to TRBJ1-1; D unresolved. Trimming left V 10 bases short and J 0 bases short, with 12 bases between. The CDR3 covers 13 residues. CDR1 and CDR2 (germline): SGHAT, FQDESV (reference sequence). CDR3 region: CATAHPLNTEAFF. DNA of the CDR3: TGTGCCACCGCACACCCTTTGAACACTGAAGCTTTCTTT.

The chain couples TRBV15 to TRBJ1-2; 9 bases align to TRBD1. V was clipped by 0 bases and J by 6 bases; unmatched bases: 2. Germline assignment: CDR1 LNHNV and CDR2 YYDKDF (reference sequence). The CDR3 contains 14 residues. CDR3 nucleotide sequence: TGTGCCACCAGCAGAGATCGGGACAGGGATGGCTACACCTTC. It specifies CATSRDRDRDGYTF. Combining the CDR3 with reference TRBV15 and TRBJ1-2 gives the whole variable domain DAMVIQNPRYQVTQFGKPVTLSCSQTLNHNVMYWYQQKSSQAPKLLFHYYDKDFNNEADTPDNFQSRRPNTSFCFLDIRSPGLGDTAMYLCATSRDRDRDGYTFGSGTRLTVV.

This chain joins TRBV5-5 and TRBJ1-1; tentatively, D is TRBD1 (6 bases). From germline, CDR1 is SGHKS and CDR2 YYEKEE (reference sequence). Trimming pared 6 bases from V and 2 bases from J, leaving 11 bases between. This CDR3 contains 13 residues. DNA of the CDR3: TGTGCCAGCACGAGCGGGACAAACACTGAAGCTTTCTTT. Residues: CASTSGTNTEAFF.

The chain couples TRBV25-1 to TRBJ2-5; D is unresolved. The CDR3 is made up of 13 amino acids. V dropped 3 bases and J dropped 5 bases, with 10 bases sitting between them. Germline V lookup: CDR1 MGHDK, CDR2 SYGVNS. CDR3: CASSDEVEETQYF. The CDR3 DNA reads as TGTGCCAGCAGTGATGAGGTGGAGGAGACCCAGTACTTC. Using reference TRBV25-1 and TRBJ2-5 for the parts outside the CDR3, the full variable domain is EADIYQTPRYLVIGTGKKITLECSQTMGHDKMYWYQQDPGMELHLIHYSYGVNSTEKGDLSSESTVSRIRTEHFPLTLESARPSHTSQYLCASSDEVEETQYFGPGTRLLVL.

The chain carries TRBV2 and TRBJ1-1, with D maybe TRBD1 (5 bases). The CDR3 is 13 amino acids. Trimming pared 7 bases from V and 6 bases from J, leaving 15 bases between. Germline CDR1 SNHLY, CDR2 FYNNEI. CDR3 residues: CASKLGGGAEAFF. CDR3 in DNA: TGTGCCAGCAAACTAGGCGGGGGGGCTGAAGCTTTCTTT.

This rearrangement joins TRBV10-3 to TRBJ2-2, with 7 bases aligning to TRBD2. The CDR3 contains 14 residues. V lost 10 bases and J lost 2; bases outside the gene matches: 7. Germline CDR1 ENHRY, CDR2 SYGVKD. CDR3 in DNA: TGTGCCACCCACCTAGCGGACAACACCGGGGAGCTGTTTTTT. Protein: CATHLADNTGELFF.

The chain recombines TRBV7-2 with TRBJ1-2; 10 nucleotides agree with TRBD1. The CDR3 has 14 amino acids. The germline CDR1 and CDR2 sequences are SGHTA and FQGNSA. V lost 5 bases, J lost 5 bases, and 5 bases stayed unmatched. As DNA, the CDR3 is TGTGCCAGCAGCAGGGACAGGGGCTCATATGGCTACACCTTC. This gives the protein CASSRDRGSYGYTF. Full variable domain (remainder filled in from reference TRBV7-2 and TRBJ1-2): GAGVSQSPSNKVTEKGKDVELRCDPISGHTALYWYRQSLGQGLEFLIYFQGNSAPDKSGLPSDRFSAERTGGSVSTLTIQRTQQEDSAVYLCASSRDRGSYGYTFGSGTRLTVV.

The chain couples TRBV29-1 to TRBJ2-7; TRBD1 matches 9 bases. V lost 7 bases to trimming and J lost 0 bases; unmatched junction nucleotides: 7. The CDR3 totals 14 residues. CDR1 SQVTM and CDR2 ANQGSEA come from the germline V gene. In DNA form, the CDR3 reads TGCAGCGGGATTGACAGGGGGTCCTCCTACGAGCAGTACTTC. Translated, it gives CSGIDRGSSYEQYF.

The V call is TRBV10-1, the J call TRBJ2-1; TRBD2 aligns across 13 bases. CDR1 is WNHNN and CDR2 is SYGVQD in the germline V gene (reference sequence). The CDR3 has 16 amino acids. V lost 4 bases to trimming and J lost 6 bases; unmatched junction nucleotides: 6. This CDR3 is CASSVMTSGRTNEQFF. The DNA of the CDR3 is TGCGCCAGCAGTGTGATGACTAGCGGGAGGACCAATGAGCAGTTCTTC.

The chain uses TRBV19 and TRBJ1-1; D is undetermined. The CDR3 sequence is 15 residues long. In germline, CDR1 is LNHDA, CDR2 SQIVND (reference sequence). V dropped 4 bases and J dropped 7 bases, with 19 bases sitting between them. The CDR3 DNA is TGTGCCAGTAGTACCCGAGTTAGCGGCTACCGTGAAGCTTTCTTT. Protein product: CASSTRVSGYREAFF.

The chain uses TRBV6-4 and TRBJ2-1; 10 bases are shared with TRBD2. J gave up 2 bases and V 6 bases, and 16 bases lay outside the gene matches. Per germline, CDR1 MRHNA and CDR2 SNTAGT. This CDR3 is built from 19 residues. The CDR3 reads CASRVTGASGSGPYNEQFF. CDR3 sequence (DNA): TGTGCCAGCAGAGTAACAGGGGCTAGCGGGAGTGGCCCCTACAATGAGCAGTTCTTC.